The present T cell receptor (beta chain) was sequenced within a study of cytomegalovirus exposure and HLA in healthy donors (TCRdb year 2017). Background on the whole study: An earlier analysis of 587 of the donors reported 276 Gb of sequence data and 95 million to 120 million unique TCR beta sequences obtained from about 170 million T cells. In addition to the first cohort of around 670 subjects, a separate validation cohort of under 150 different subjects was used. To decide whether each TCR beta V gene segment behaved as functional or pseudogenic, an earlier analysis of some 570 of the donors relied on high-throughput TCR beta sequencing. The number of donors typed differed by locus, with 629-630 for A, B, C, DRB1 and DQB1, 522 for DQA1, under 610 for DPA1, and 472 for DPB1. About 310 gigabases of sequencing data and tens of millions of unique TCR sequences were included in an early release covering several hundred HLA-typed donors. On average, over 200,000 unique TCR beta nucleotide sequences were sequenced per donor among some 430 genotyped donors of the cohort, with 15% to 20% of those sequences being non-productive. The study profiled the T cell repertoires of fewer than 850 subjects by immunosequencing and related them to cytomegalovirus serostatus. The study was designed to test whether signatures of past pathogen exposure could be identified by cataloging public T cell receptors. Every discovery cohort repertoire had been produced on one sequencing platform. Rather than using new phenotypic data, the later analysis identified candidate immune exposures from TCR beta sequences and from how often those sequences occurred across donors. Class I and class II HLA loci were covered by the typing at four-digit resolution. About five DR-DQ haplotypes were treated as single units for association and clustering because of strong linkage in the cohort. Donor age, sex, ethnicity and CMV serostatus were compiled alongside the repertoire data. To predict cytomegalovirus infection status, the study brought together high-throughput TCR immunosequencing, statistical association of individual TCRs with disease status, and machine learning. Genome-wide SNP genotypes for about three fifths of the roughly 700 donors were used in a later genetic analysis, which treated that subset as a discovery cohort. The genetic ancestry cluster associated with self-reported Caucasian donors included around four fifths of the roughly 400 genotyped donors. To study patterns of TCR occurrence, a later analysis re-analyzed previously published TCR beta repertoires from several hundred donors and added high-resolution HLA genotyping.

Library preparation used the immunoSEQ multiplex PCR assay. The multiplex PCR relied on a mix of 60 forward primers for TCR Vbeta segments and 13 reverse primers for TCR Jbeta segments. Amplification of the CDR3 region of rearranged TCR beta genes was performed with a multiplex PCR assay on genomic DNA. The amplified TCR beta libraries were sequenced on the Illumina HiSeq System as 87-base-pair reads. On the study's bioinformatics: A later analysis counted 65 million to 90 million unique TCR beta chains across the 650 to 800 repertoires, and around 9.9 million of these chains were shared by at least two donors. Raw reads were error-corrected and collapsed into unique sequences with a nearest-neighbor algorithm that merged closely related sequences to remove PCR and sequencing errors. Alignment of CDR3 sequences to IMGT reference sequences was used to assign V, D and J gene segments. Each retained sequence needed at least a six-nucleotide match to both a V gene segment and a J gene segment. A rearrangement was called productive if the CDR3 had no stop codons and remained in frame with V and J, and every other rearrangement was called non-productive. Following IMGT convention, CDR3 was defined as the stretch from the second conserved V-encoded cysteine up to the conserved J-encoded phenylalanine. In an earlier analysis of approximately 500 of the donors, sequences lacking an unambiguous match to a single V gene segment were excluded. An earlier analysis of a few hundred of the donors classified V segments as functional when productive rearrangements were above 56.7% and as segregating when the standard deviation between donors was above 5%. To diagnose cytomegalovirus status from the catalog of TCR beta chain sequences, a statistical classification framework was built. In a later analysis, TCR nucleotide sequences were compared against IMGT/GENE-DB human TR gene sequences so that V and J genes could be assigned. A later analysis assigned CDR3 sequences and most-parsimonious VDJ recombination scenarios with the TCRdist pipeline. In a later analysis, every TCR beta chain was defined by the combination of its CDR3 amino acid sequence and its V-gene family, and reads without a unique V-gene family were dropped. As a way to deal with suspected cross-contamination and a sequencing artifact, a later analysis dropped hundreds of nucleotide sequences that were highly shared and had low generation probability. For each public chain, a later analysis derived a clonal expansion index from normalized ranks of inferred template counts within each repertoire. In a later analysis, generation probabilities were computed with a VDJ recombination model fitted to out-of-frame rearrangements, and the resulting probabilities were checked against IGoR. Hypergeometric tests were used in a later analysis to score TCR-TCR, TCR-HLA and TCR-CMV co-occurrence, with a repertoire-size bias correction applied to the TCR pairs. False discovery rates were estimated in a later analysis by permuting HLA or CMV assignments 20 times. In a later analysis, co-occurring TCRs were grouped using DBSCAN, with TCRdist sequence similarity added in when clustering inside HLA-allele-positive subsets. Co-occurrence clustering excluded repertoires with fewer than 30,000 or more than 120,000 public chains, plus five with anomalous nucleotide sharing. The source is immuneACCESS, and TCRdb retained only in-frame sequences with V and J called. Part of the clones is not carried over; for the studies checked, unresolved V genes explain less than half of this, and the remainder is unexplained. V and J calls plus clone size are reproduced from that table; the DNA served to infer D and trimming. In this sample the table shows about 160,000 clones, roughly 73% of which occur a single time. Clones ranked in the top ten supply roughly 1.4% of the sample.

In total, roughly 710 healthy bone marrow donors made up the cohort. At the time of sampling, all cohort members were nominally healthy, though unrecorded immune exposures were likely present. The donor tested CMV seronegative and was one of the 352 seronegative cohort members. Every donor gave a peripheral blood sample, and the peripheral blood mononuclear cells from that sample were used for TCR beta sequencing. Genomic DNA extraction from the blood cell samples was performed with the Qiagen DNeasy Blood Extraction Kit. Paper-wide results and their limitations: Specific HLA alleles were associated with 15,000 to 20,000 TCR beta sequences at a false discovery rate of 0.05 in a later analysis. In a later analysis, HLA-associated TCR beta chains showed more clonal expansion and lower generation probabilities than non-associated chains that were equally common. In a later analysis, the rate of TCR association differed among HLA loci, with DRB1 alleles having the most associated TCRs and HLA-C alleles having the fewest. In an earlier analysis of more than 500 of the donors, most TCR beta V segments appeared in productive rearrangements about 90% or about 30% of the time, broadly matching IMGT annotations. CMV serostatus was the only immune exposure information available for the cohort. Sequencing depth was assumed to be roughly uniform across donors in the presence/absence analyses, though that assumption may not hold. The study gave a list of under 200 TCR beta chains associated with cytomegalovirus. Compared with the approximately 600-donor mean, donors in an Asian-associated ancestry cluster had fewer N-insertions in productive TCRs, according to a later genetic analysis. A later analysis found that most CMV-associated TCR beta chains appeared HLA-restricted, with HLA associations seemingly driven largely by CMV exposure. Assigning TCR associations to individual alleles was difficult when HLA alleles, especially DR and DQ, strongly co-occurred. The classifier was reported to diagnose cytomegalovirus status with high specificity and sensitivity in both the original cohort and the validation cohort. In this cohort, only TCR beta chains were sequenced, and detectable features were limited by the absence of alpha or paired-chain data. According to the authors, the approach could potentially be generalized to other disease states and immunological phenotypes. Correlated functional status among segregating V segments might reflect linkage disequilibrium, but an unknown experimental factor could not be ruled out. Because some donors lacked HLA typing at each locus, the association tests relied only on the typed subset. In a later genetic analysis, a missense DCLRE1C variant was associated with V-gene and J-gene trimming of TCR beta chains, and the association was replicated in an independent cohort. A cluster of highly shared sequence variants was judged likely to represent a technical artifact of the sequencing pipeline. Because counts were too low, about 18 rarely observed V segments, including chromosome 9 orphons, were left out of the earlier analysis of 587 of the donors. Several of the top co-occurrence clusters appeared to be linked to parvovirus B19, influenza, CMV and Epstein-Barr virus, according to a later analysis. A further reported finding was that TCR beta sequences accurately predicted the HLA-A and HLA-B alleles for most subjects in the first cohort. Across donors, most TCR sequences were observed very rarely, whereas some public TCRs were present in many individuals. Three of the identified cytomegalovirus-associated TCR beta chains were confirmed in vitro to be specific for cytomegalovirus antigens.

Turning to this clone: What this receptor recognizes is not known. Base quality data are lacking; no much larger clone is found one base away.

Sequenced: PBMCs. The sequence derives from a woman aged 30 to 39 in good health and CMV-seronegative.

The CDR3 has the sequence CATSRPGTATNEKLFF. The nucleotides are TGTGCCACCAGCAGACCAGGAACTGCAACTAATGAAAAACTGTTTTTT. Recombination linked TRBV15 to TRBJ1-4, with the D segment identity uncertain. V and J are truncated by 2 bases and 0 bases respectively, leaving an intervening sequence of 10 bases. CDR1 and CDR2 were assigned from the germline V gene (reference sequence) as LNHNV and YYDKDF. From its cysteine to its phenylalanine, the CDR3 spans 16 amino acids. Only CDR3 DNA is held: 48 bases, read in frame from base 1.